One sample yielded the 26 T cell receptor beta chains listed below, sequenced in a study of control samples from healthy donors and cancer patients. The data were produced by immunoSEQ multiplex PCR, yet TCRdb's version contains in-frame clones alone and is incomplete. The sample lists fewer than 30,000 clones, over 75% occurring once. Sequenced input: PBMCs. The origin of the receptors is a woman aged 55-70 years with head and neck cancer.

CDR3 protein: CASSYRQGAETQYF. The DNA for the CDR3 is TGTGCCAGCAGTTATAGACAGGGGGCAGAGACCCAGTACTTC. The rearrangement links TRBV6-9 to TRBJ2-5; 10 positions agree with TRBD1. Germline CDR1 reads MNHGY; CDR2 reads SVAAGI. CDR3 length: 14 amino acids. V lost 2 bases, J lost 4 bases, and 1 base stayed unmatched.

Turning to this clone: The germline gene is not matched at one end of the junction; a read error may be the cause. This chain uses TRBV27 with TRBJ1-2; tentatively, D is TRBD1 (6 bases). This CDR3 has 12 residues. Germline lookup yields CDR1 MNHEY and CDR2 SMNVEV (reference sequence). In DNA, the CDR3 is TGTGCCAGTAGGACGGGGGGCGGCCCCCTGTTGTTC. It specifies CASRTGGGPLLF.

This sequence joins TRBV6-2 or TRBV6-3 and TRBJ1-1; no clear D. Germline V lookup: CDR1 MNHEY, CDR2 SVGEGT. The CDR3 spans 13 residues. V lost 2 bases and J lost 6, with 10 bases in between. As DNA, the CDR3 is TGTGCCAGCAGTTACCCCCTTGTGGCTGAAGCTTTCTTT. This encodes CASSYPLVAEAFF.

This clone was counted a single time. The CDR3 region is CASSPTTGYNEQFF. Written as DNA, the CDR3 is TGTGCCAGCTCACCTACCACAGGTTACAATGAGCAGTTCTTC. The rearrangement links TRBV18 to TRBJ2-1; D perhaps matches TRBD1 (5 bases). CDR3 size: 14 residues. Germline lookup yields CDR1 KGHSH and CDR2 LQKENI. V gave up 3 bases and J gave up 4 bases, with 10 bases separating them.

The chain links TRBV6-5 to TRBJ2-3; 8 bases are a match to TRBD2. J gave up 1 base and V 3 bases, and 3 bases lay outside the gene matches. Looked up from germline, CDR1 is MNHEY and CDR2 is SVGAGI. This CDR3 has 15 residues. The CDR3 DNA follows: TGTGCCAGCAGTTATCCCGGGGGGGGCACAGATACGCAGTATTTT. Translated, it gives CASSYPGGGTDTQYF.

The chain has TRBV24-1 and TRBJ2-6; perhaps TRBD2 as D (7 bases). CDR3 length: 16 residues. V was trimmed by 6 bases and J by 6 bases, leaving 17 bases between them. Per germline, CDR1 KGHDR and CDR2 SFDVKD. This CDR3 reads CATSTRGGIVANVLTF. The CDR3 DNA is TGTGCCACCAGTACCAGGGGAGGGATTGTGGCCAACGTCCTGACTTTC.

The genes are TRBV7-2 and TRBJ1-1; 10 nucleotides line up with TRBD1. The ends lost 5 bases at V and 7 bases at J; junction bases unmatched: 16. Germline CDR1 reads SGHTA; CDR2 reads FQGNSA. The CDR3 length is 17 residues. The CDR3 here is CASSRYPGQGSGDEAFF. Here the CDR3 DNA reads TGTGCCAGCAGCCGCTACCCGGGACAGGGGTCGGGGGATGAAGCTTTCTTT.

This sequence joins TRBV7-9 and TRBJ2-7; a possible D gene is TRBD1 (6 bases). The ends were cut back, 6 bases at V and 2 bases at J, with 20 bases in the middle. This CDR3 comprises 16 residues. The germline V gene encodes CDR1 SEHNR and CDR2 FQNEAQ (reference sequence). This chain's CDR3 is CASSRPQGRDTYEQYF. For the CDR3, the DNA is TGTGCCAGCAGTCGCCCCCAGGGCAGGGACACCTACGAGCAGTACTTC.

The V gene is TRBV5-6, the J gene TRBJ1-3; tentative D call: TRBD1 (5 bases). Germline V gene sequence: CDR1 SGHDT, CDR2 YYEEEE. The CDR3 is 15 residues long. Trimming cost V 4 bases and J 4 bases, with 15 bases left between them. The CDR3 sequence is CASSRSTVSGNTIYF. For the CDR3, the DNA is TGTGCCAGCAGCCGTTCGACAGTCTCAGGAAACACCATATATTTT.

The V and J genes are TRBV5-1 and TRBJ1-6; D remains unclear. V was trimmed by 1 base and J by 5 bases, leaving 7 bases between them. The CDR3 totals 14 residues. From germline, CDR1 is SGHRS and CDR2 YFSETQ. This chain's CDR3 is CASSLNGHNSPLHF. Written as DNA, the CDR3 is TGCGCCAGCAGCTTGAACGGTCATAATTCACCCCTCCACTTT.

Note on this clone: One junction end disagrees with the germline gene, perhaps due to a read error. The chain links TRBV7-9 to TRBJ2-5; no reliable D call. This CDR3 is 13 amino acids long. Germline V lookup: CDR1 SEHNR, CDR2 FQNEAQ (reference sequence). CDR3 DNA: TGTGCCAGCAGCTTAGAACAGCAAGAGGCCCAGTACTTC. Its translation: CASSLEQQEAQYF.

This clone was detected once. This chain joins TRBV2 and TRBJ1-2; no clear D gene. The germline V gene has CDR1 SNHLY and CDR2 FYNNEI. V was shortened by 6 bases and J by 6 bases, with 17 bases between the two germline ends. The CDR3 totals 14 residues. The CDR3 protein is CASSESRRQDGYTF. The DNA of the CDR3 is TGTGCCAGCAGCGAAAGCAGGAGGCAGGATGGCTACACCTTC. Filled out from reference TRBV2 and TRBJ1-2, the complete variable domain reads EPEVTQTPSHQVTQMGQEVILRCVPISNHLYFYWYRQILGQKVEFLVSFYNNEISEKSEIFDDQFSVERPDGSNFTLKIRSTKLEDSAMYFCASSESRRQDGYTFGSGTRLTVV.

This clone is judged medium-sized (0.01 to 0.1%). The chain is built from TRBV6-6 and TRBJ2-3; no firm D call. Trimming left V 8 bases short and J 3 bases short, with 12 bases between. CDR3 length equals 13 residues. Germline V CDR1 and CDR2: MNHNY, SVGAGI (reference sequence). The CDR3 protein is CASGTPETDTQYF. The CDR3 DNA reads TGTGCCAGCGGTACTCCTGAGACAGATACGCAGTATTTT.

CDR3 amino acids: CASSYSPDSNQPQHF. The DNA for the CDR3 is TGTGCCAGCAGTTACTCCCCGGATAGCAATCAGCCCCAGCATTTT. The chain has TRBV6-6 and TRBJ1-5; no firm D call. Germline CDR1 MNHNY, CDR2 SVGAGI (reference sequence). V lost 0 bases, J lost 0 bases, and 6 bases lay in between. The CDR3 spans 15 residues.

The chain is built from TRBV18 and TRBJ2-7, with D possibly TRBD2 on 6 matching bases. Germline CDR1 is KGHSH and CDR2 is LQKENI. The CDR3 has 13 residues. V lost 3 bases and J lost 1, with 7 bases in between. CDR3 DNA: TGTGCCAGCTCACCTGGGAGGTCCTACGAGCAGTACTTC. This gives the protein CASSPGRSYEQYF.

The genes are TRBV5-1 and TRBJ2-7; D assignment may be TRBD1 or TRBD2 (5 bases each). The CDR3 is 17 amino acids. Germline CDR1 SGHRS, CDR2 YFSETQ. Trimming pared 4 bases from V and 2 bases from J, leaving 22 bases between. CDR3 coding DNA: TGCGCCAGCAGCACCCTTACCGGGACCTCCAACACCTACGAGCAGTACTTC. This codes for CASSTLTGTSNTYEQYF.

CDR3 nucleotides: TGTGCCAGCAGCACCCGGGACAGTATCTACGAGCAGTACTTC. It is translated as CASSTRDSIYEQYF. The chain recombines TRBV9 with TRBJ2-7; 7 bases are a match to TRBD1. Germline V gene data show CDR1 as SGDLS and CDR2 as YYNGEE. The length of the CDR3 is 14 residues. V dropped 4 bases and J dropped 3; count of bases not matched to a gene: 7.

This clone was seen more than once but under ten times. The J gene is TRBJ1-1, the V gene TRBV18; D call uncertain. Germline lookup yields CDR1 KGHSH and CDR2 LQKENI. The V end lost 6 bases, the J end lost 0 bases, and 11 bases lay between the germline ends. The CDR3 is 14 amino acids. The CDR3 DNA reads TGTGCCAGCTCCCCAGACGCGCTGAACACTGAAGCTTTCTTT. It is translated as CASSPDALNTEAFF.

The CDR3 is CASSQDRGGSGSRADTQYF. CDR3 in DNA: TGTGCCAGCAGCCAAGATCGCGGCGGTAGCGGGAGTCGGGCAGATACGCAGTATTTT. The chain links TRBV4-2 to TRBJ2-3, with 9 bases that match TRBD2. The CDR3 has 19 residues. With 0 bases clipped from V and 4 bases from J, the junction kept 14 bases outside the gene matches. Per germline, CDR1 LGHNA and CDR2 YNFKEQ.

The V and J genes are TRBV7-3 and TRBJ1-1; weak D call: TRBD1 (5 bases). This CDR3 comprises 15 residues. V lost 5 bases and J 3 bases, leaving 16 bases between the germline ends. The germline V gene encodes CDR1 SGHTA and CDR2 FQGTGA. CDR3 sequence (DNA): TGTGCCAGCAGCCTGACCGGGGACGGAGACACTGAAGCTTTCTTT. It encodes CASSLTGDGDTEAFF.

The chain has TRBV24-1 and TRBJ1-2; perhaps TRBD1 as D (6 bases). CDR3 size: 12 residues. Germline lookup yields CDR1 KGHDR and CDR2 SFDVKD. V lost 3 bases to trimming and J lost 5 bases, with 6 bases between them. For the CDR3, the DNA is TGTGCCACCAGTGATCAGGGGTATGGCTACACCTTC. It codes for CATSDQGYGYTF.

J is TRBJ1-2 and V is TRBV29-1; no clear D gene. This CDR3 region has 13 residues. Germline V gene lookup returns CDR1 SQVTM and CDR2 ANQGSEA. Deletions cut 0 bases from V and 2 bases from J, with 7 bases between. Here the CDR3 reads CSVEDPLNYGYTF. The DNA for the CDR3 is TGCAGCGTTGAAGATCCGCTGAACTATGGCTACACCTTC.

This chain links TRBV7-9 with TRBJ1-1; D is uncertain. The CDR3 length is 13 residues. V lost 4 bases, J lost 1 base, and 7 bases lay in between. Germline V gene lookup returns CDR1 SEHNR and CDR2 FQNEAQ (reference sequence). The DNA of the CDR3 is TGTGCCAGCAGCTCGGAGGCGAACACTGAAGCTTTCTTT. Protein sequence: CASSSEANTEAFF.

This sequence joins TRBV6-5 and TRBJ1-1; D uncertain. The germline V and J ends were trimmed by 6 bases and 0 bases, with 11 bases remaining between them. This CDR3 region has 14 residues. Germline V gene lookup returns CDR1 MNHEY and CDR2 SVGAGI. The CDR3 bases are TGTGCCAGCAGCCGCGTAAACTTGAACACTGAAGCTTTCTTT. It is translated as CASSRVNLNTEAFF.

This clone has just one count. The gene calls are TRBV27 and TRBJ2-1, with D unresolved. This CDR3 spans 14 amino acids. Trimming cost V 3 bases and J 6 bases, with 12 bases left between them. Germline loops: CDR1 MNHEY, CDR2 SMNVEV (reference sequence). DNA for the CDR3: TGTGCCAGCAGTTTGGAACAGCGTCTCAATGAGCAGTTCTTC. Protein: CASSLEQRLNEQFF.

The V gene is TRBV27, the J gene TRBJ1-3, with D perhaps TRBD1 (5 bases). CDR1 MNHEY and CDR2 SMNVEV come from the germline V gene (reference sequence). The CDR3 contains 16 residues. Trimming removed 4 bases from V and 3 bases from J, with 16 bases in between. The CDR3, as DNA: TGTGCCAGCAGTTCGTCGCGGGGGATAGGTGGAAACACCATATATTTT. Amino acid sequence: CASSSSRGIGGNTIYF.